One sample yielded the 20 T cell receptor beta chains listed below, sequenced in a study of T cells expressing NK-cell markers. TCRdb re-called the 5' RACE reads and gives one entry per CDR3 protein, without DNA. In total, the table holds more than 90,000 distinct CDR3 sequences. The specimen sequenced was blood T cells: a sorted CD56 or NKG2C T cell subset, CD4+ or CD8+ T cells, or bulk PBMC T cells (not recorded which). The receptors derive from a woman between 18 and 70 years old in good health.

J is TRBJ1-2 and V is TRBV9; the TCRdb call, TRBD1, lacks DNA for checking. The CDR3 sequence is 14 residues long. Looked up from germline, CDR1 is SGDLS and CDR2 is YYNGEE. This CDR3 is CASSGWGQGHGYTF.

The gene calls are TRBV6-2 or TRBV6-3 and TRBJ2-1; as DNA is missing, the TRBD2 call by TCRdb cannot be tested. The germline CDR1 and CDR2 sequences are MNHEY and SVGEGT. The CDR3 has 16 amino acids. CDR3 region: CASSYRGLSSYNEQFF.

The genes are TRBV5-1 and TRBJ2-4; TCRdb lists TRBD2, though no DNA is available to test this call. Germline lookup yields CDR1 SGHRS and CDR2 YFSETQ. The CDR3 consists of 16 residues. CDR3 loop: CASSLTGLATKNIQYF.

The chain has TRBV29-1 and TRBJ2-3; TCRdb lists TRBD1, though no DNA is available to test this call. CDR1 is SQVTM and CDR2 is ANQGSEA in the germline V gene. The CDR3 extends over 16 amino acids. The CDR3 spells CSVRPGQGPLTDTQYF.

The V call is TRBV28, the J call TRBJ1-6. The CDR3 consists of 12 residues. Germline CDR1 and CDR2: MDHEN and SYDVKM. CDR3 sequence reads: CASSLDSSPLHF.

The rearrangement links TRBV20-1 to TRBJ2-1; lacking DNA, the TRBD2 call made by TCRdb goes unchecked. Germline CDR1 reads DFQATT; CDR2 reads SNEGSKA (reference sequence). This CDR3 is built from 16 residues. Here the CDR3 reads CSAPNSGRTPYNEQFF.

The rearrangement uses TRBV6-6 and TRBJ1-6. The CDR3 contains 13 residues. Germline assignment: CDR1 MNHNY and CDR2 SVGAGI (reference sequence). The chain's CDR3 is CASNRLSNSPLHF.

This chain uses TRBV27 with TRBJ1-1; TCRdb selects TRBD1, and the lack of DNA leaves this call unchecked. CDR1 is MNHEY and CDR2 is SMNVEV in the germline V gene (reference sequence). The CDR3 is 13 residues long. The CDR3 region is CATHLGGGTEAFF.

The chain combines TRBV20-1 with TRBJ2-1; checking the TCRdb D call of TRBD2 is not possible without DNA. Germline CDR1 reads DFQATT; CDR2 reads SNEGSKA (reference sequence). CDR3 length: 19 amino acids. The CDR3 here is CSARDQWLAGGPHYNEQFF.

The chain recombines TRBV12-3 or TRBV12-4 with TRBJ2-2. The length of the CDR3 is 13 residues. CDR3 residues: CASSLAGAGELFF.

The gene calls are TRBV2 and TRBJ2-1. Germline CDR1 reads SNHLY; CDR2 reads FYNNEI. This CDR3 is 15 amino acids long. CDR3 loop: CASSEDGGSYNEQFF.

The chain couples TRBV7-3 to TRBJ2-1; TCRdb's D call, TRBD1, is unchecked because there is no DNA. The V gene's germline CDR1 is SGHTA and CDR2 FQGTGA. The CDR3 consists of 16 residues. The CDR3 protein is CASSPEPGGADNEQFF.

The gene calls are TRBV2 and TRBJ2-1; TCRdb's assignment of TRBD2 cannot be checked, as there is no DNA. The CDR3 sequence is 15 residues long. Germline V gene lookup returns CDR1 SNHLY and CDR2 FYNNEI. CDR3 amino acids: CASSDIALSYNEQFF.

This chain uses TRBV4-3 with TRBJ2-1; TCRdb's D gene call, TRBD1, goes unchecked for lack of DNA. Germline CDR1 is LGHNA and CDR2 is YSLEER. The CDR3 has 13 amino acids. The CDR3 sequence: CASSPGQGNEQFF.

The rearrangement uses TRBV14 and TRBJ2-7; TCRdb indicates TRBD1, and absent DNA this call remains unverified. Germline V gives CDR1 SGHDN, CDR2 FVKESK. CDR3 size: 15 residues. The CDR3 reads CASSQDAGFEDEQYF.

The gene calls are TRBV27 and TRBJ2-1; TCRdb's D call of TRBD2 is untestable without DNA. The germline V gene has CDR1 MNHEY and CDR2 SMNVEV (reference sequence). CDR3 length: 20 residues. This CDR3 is CASSFPPGRAGVPLLGEQFF.

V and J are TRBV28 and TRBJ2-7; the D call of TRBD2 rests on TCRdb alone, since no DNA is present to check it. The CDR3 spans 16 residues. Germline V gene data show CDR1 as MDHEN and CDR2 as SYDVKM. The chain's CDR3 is CASSPTRTQDLWEQYF.

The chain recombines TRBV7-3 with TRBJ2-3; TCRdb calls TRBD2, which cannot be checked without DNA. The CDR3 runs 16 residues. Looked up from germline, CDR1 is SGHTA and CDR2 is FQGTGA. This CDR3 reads CASSLGTSGSTDTQYF.

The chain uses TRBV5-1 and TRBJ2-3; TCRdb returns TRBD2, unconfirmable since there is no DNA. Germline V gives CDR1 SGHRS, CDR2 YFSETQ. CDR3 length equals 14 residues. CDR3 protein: CASRGLAAADTQYF.

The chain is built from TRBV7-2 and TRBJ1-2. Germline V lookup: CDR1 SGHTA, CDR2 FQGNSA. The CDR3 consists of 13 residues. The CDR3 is CASSRANFYGYTF.